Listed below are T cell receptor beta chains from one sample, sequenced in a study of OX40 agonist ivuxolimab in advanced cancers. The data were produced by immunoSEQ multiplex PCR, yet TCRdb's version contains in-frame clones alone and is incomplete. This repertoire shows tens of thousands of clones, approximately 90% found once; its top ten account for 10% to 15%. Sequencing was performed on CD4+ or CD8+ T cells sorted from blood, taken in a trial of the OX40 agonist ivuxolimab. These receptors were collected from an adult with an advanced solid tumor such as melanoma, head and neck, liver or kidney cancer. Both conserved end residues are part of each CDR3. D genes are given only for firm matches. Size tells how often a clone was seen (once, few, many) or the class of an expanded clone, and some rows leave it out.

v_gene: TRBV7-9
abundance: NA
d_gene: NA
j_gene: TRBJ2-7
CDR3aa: CASRMDSFYEQYF
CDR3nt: TGTGCCAGCAGAATGGACAGTTTCTACGAGCAGTACTTC

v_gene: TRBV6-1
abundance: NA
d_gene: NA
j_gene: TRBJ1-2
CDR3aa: CASSGHRDYGYTF
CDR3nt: TGTGCCAGCAGTGGTCACAGGGACTATGGCTACACCTTC

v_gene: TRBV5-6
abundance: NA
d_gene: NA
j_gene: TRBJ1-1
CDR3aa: CASSSPNTEAFF
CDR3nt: TGTGCCAGCAGCTCACCGAACACTGAAGCTTTCTTT

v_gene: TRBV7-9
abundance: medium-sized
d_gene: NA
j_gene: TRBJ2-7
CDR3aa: CASSSLGAGSSYEQYF
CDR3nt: TGTGCCAGCAGCTCCCTAGGGGCGGGGAGCTCCTACGAGCAGTACTTC

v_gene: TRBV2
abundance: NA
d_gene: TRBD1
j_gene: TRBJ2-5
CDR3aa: CASSTGATGTQYF
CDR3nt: TGTGCCAGCAGCACAGGGGCGACGGGGACCCAGTACTTC

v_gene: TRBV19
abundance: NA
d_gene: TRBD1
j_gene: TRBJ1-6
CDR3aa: CASSLGQGYSPLHF
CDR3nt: TGTGCCAGTAGTCTCGGACAGGGGTACTCACCCCTCCACTTT

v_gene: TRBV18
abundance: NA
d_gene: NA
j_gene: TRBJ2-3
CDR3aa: CASSPPSADTQYF
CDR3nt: TGTGCCAGCTCACCACCATCTGCAGATACGCAGTATTTT

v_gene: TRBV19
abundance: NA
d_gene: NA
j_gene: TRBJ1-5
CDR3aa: CASSEPQGHLWGNQPQHF
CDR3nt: TGTGCCAGTAGCGAACCCCAAGGACATCTTTGGGGCAATCAGCCCCAGCATTTT

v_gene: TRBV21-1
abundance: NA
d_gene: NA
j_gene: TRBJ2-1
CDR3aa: CASSKGPHSPGTENSYNEQFF
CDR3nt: TGTGCCAGCAGCAAAGGACCCCATTCCCCTGGGACAGAAAACTCCTACAATGAGCAGTTCTTC

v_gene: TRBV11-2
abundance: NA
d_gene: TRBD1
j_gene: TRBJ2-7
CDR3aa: CASSFYRGPRKDEQYF
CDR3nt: TGTGCCAGCAGCTTCTACAGGGGGCCTCGAAAAGACGAGCAGTACTTC

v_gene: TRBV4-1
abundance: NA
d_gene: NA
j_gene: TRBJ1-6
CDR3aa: CASSQVGVNNSPLHF
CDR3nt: TGCGCCAGCAGCCAAGTGGGAGTTAATAATTCACCCCTCCACTTT

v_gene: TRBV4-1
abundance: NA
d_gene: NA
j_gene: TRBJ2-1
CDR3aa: CASSQDSAVYNEQFF
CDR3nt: TGCGCCAGCAGCCAAGATTCGGCAGTATACAATGAGCAGTTCTTC

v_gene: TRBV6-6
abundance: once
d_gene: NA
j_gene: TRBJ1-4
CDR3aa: CASRQQGSNEKLFF
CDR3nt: TGTGCCAGCAGGCAACAGGGTTCTAATGAAAAACTGTTTTTT

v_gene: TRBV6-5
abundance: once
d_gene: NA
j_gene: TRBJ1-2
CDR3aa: CASTPGTGLTPGYTF
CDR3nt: TGTGCCAGCACCCCAGGGACCGGCCTTACCCCTGGCTACACCTTC

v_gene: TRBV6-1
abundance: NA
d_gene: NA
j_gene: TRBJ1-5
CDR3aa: CASSEAFSGGRVGNQPQHF
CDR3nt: TGTGCCAGCAGTGAAGCGTTTTCGGGGGGAAGGGTTGGAAATCAGCCCCAGCATTTT

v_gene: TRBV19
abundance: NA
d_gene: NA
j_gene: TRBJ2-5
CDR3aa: CASSMEAQTRVWTETQYF
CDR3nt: TGTGCCAGTAGTATGGAGGCCCAGACACGAGTCTGGACGGAGACCCAGTACTTC

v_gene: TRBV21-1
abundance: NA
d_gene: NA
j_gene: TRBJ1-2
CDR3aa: CASSNRGQGDYGYTF
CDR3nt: TGTGCCAGCAGCAACCGAGGACAGGGCGACTATGGCTACACCTTC

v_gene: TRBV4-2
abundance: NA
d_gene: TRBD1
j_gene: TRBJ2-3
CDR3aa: CASSQGQGAGDTQYF
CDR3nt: TGTGCCAGCAGCCAAGGACAGGGGGCGGGAGATACGCAGTATTTT

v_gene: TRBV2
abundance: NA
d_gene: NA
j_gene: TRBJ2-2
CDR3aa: CASRRGKDTGELFF
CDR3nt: TGTGCCAGCAGAAGGGGAAAGGACACCGGGGAGCTGTTTTTT

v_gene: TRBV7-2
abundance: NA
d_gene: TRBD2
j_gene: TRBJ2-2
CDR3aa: CASGLAGRGELFF
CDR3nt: TGTGCCAGCGGACTAGCGGGTCGCGGGGAGCTGTTTTTT

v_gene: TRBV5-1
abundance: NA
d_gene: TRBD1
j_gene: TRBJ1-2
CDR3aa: CASSLSGTTGEGYTF
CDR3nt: TGCGCCAGCAGCCTCTCCGGGACCACAGGGGAAGGCTACACCTTC

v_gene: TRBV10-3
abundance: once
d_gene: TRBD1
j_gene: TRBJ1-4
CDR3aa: CAIRQGSSEKLFF
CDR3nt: TGTGCCATCAGACAGGGGTCGAGTGAAAAACTGTTTTTT

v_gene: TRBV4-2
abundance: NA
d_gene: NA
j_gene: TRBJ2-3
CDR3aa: CASSQARFTDTQYF
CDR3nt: TGTGCCAGCAGCCAAGCCCGGTTCACAGATACGCAGTATTTT

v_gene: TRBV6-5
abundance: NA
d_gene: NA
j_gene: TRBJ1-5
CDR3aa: CASSHDGDSNQPQHF
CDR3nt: TGTGCCAGCAGTCACGACGGGGATAGCAATCAGCCCCAGCATTTT

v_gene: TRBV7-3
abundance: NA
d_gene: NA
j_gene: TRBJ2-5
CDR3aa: CASSLSVGGETQYF
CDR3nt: TGTGCCAGCAGCTTAAGTGTGGGCGGAGAGACCCAGTACTTC

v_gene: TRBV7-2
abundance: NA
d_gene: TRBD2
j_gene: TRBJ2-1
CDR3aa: CASSLVHRGGEQFF
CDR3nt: TGTGCCAGCAGCTTAGTGCACCGGGGGGGTGAGCAGTTCTTC

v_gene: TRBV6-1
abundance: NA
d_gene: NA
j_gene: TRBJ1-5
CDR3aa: CASTFLGDSNQPQHF
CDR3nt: TGTGCCAGCACCTTCCTAGGAGATAGCAATCAGCCCCAGCATTTT

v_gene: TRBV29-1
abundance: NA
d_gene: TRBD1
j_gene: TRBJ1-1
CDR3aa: CSVDGTGGPEAFF
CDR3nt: TGCAGCGTTGATGGGACAGGGGGTCCTGAAGCTTTCTTT

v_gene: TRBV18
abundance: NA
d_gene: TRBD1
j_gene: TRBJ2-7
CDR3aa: CASSPRQGLNEQYF
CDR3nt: TGTGCCAGCTCACCTAGACAGGGCCTCAACGAGCAGTACTTC

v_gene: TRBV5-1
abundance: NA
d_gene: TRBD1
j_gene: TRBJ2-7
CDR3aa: CASSYRDRDEQYF
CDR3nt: TGCGCCAGCAGCTACCGGGACAGGGACGAGCAGTACTTC